These 24 T cell receptor beta chains originate from one sample sequenced in a study of T cell repertoires in cytomegalovirus infection. TCRdb fed the reads into MiXCR, producing one record per CDR3 protein. The sample shows roughly 280,000 distinct CDR3 sequences, about 13% of them seen only once. The sample taken for sequencing was PBMCs. The receptors originated from a human donor in good health (CMV status not recorded). Some clones in this sample may be carry-over from other donors' samples.

The gene calls are TRBV11-2 and TRBJ2-5; 7 nucleotides match TRBD2. The junction had 5 bases not matched to a gene; V was cut back by 5 bases and J by 5 bases. CDR3 length: 13 residues. From germline, CDR1 is SGHAT and CDR2 FQNNGV. CDR3 sequence: CASSRTRRETQYF. The CDR3, as DNA: TGTGCCAGCAGCCGGACTAGGAGGGAGACCCAGTACTTC.

V is TRBV7-9 and J is TRBJ2-3; D perhaps matches TRBD1 (7 bases). CDR1 is SEHNR and CDR2 is FQNEAQ in the germline V gene (reference sequence). V was trimmed by 3 bases and J by 5 bases, leaving 15 bases between them. The CDR3 has 15 amino acids. CDR3 bases: TGTGCCAGCAGCTTCGGAGGGGGCGCGGAAGATACGCAGTATTTT. Encoded protein: CASSFGGGAEDTQYF. Full variable domain (outside the CDR3, taken from reference TRBV7-9 and TRBJ2-3): DTGVSQNPRHKITKRGQNVTFRCDPISEHNRLYWYRQTLGQGPEFLTYFQNEAQLEKSRLLSDRFSAERPKGSFSTLEIQRTEQGDSAMYLCASSFGGGAEDTQYFGPGTRLTVL.

The chain's CDR3 is CASSYPGIGTDTQYF. Written as DNA, the CDR3 is TGTGCCAGCAGTTACCCTGGGATAGGCACAGATACGCAGTATTTT. The chain carries TRBV6-1 and TRBJ2-3, with unresolved D. The CDR3 contains 15 residues. Germline loops: CDR1 MNHNS, CDR2 SASEGT. Trimming stripped 5 bases from V and 1 base from J, with 13 bases between.

This clonotype was seen repeatedly, ten times or more. The V call is TRBV12-3 or TRBV12-4, the J call TRBJ1-1; D is uncertain. The V end lost 6 bases, the J end lost 5 bases, and 7 bases lay between the germline ends. The CDR3 contains 11 residues. The CDR3, as DNA: TGTGCCAGCAGCGCGGTTACTGAAGCTTTCTTT. Protein: CASSAVTEAFF.

This rearrangement joins TRBV12-3 or TRBV12-4 to TRBJ2-2; 7 bases match TRBD1. V shed 6 bases, J shed 1 base, and the junction held 2 bases outside the gene matches. The CDR3 runs 14 residues. As DNA, the CDR3 is TGTGCCAGCAGGCGGACAGGGAACACCGGGGAGCTGTTTTTT. Amino acid sequence: CASRRTGNTGELFF.

This clonotype was picked up many times. The CDR3 bases are TGTGCCAGCAGCTTGTTACCATCTAGGGGTCCCGCTAACTATGGCTACACCTTC. It is translated as CASSLLPSRGPANYGYTF. J is TRBJ1-2 and V is TRBV7-2; TRBD1 is a possible D gene (5 bases). The V gene's germline CDR1 is SGHTA and CDR2 FQGNSA. The CDR3 has 18 amino acids. Trimming shortened V by 3 bases and J by 0 bases, and 20 bases separated the two germline ends.

This clonotype has at least ten counts. This rearrangement joins TRBV5-1 to TRBJ2-5, with 8 positions matching TRBD1. V lost 3 bases and J lost 1; bases outside the gene matches: 14. Germline V lookup: CDR1 SGHRS, CDR2 YFSETQ. This CDR3 comprises 18 residues. Here the CDR3 reads CASSWRQGASFIQETQYF. The CDR3 DNA follows: TGCGCCAGCAGCTGGCGGCAGGGGGCTTCTTTCATCCAAGAGACCCAGTACTTC.

This clonotype occurred many times. This sequence joins TRBV29-1 and TRBJ2-7, with 10 nucleotides matching TRBD2. This CDR3 contains 16 residues. V lost 4 bases, J lost 5 bases, and 14 bases stayed unmatched. The germline V gene has CDR1 SQVTM and CDR2 ANQGSEA. This CDR3 reads CSVVLLISGRAHEQYF. In DNA, the CDR3 is TGCAGCGTTGTCCTTCTTATCAGCGGGAGGGCACACGAGCAGTACTTC.

This sequence joins TRBV20-1 and TRBJ1-3; D gene unclear. Germline assignment: CDR1 DFQATT and CDR2 SNEGSKA (reference sequence). V lost 3 bases to trimming and J lost 0 bases, with 9 bases between them. This CDR3 has 14 amino acids. The CDR3 region has the DNA TGCAGTGCTAGTCCAGCAGTCTCTGGAAACACCATATATTTT. It specifies CSASPAVSGNTIYF.

In its sample, this clonotype was seen once. The J gene is TRBJ2-5, the V gene TRBV20-1; no firm D call. In germline, CDR1 is DFQATT, CDR2 SNEGSKA (reference sequence). This CDR3 is built from 12 residues. V was cut by 3 bases and J by 2 bases, with 7 bases left in between. Written as DNA, the CDR3 is TGCAGTGCTAGTTTCCTTCAAGAGACCCAGTACTTC. This translates into CSASFLQETQYF.

The V and J genes are TRBV28 and TRBJ1-5, with D perhaps TRBD1 (5 bases). This CDR3 has 16 residues. With 0 bases removed from V and 4 bases from J, the gap between germline ends came to 13 bases. Germline V gene data show CDR1 as MDHEN and CDR2 as SYDVKM. CDR3 amino acids: CASSLWDIKWNQPQHF. The CDR3 region has the DNA TGTGCCAGCAGTTTATGGGACATTAAATGGAATCAGCCCCAGCATTTT.

This clonotype was detected a few times. The chain links TRBV24-1 to TRBJ2-7; no reliable D call. The germline gives CDR1 KGHDR, CDR2 SFDVKD. The CDR3 spans 13 residues. V was clipped by 7 bases and J by 0 bases, with 9 bases between them. This CDR3 is CATRRLRSYEQYF. For the CDR3, the DNA is TGTGCCACCAGACGGCTTCGCTCCTACGAGCAGTACTTC.

A remark on this clonotype: A much larger clone lies one base from this, so it may be a read error. CDR3 protein: CVSSEDDQMNTEAFF. The CDR3 DNA is TGTGTCAGCAGTGAAGATGACCAGATGAACACTGAAGCTTTCTTT. V gene TRBV6-1 combines with J gene TRBJ1-1, with D uncertain. CDR3 length equals 15 residues. The germline V gene has CDR1 MNHNS and CDR2 SASEGT.

This clonotype was counted ten times or more. The J gene is TRBJ2-2, the V gene TRBV12-3 or TRBV12-4; D is ambiguous. The CDR3 sequence is 14 residues long. The V and J ends lost 4 bases and 3 bases respectively, with 9 bases between them. Here the CDR3 reads CASSSRSDTGELFF. The CDR3, as DNA: TGTGCCAGCAGTTCCAGGTCGGACACCGGGGAGCTGTTTTTT.

This clonotype came up many times. This chain joins TRBV7-2 and TRBJ1-3; D ambiguous. This CDR3 is built from 16 residues. V dropped 2 bases and J dropped 0 bases, with 11 bases sitting between them. Per the germline V gene, CDR1 is SGHTA and CDR2 is FQGNSA. The CDR3 here is CASSLSRGDSGNTIYF. CDR3 DNA sequence: TGTGCCAGCAGCTTAAGCCGCGGCGACTCTGGAAACACCATATATTTT.

This clonotype showed up just a few times. The chain combines TRBV19 with TRBJ2-5; 7 bases fit TRBD1. Germline V gene sequence: CDR1 LNHDA, CDR2 SQIVND (reference sequence). The CDR3 extends over 13 amino acids. With 5 bases clipped from V and 5 bases from J, the junction kept 5 bases outside the gene matches. CDR3 sequence: CASSSDRAETQYF. CDR3 coding DNA: TGTGCCAGTAGTTCCGACAGGGCGGAGACCCAGTACTTC.

The chain uses TRBV20-1 and TRBJ2-5; 8 bases agree with TRBD2. Germline V gene lookup returns CDR1 DFQATT and CDR2 SNEGSKA (reference sequence). V was clipped by 2 bases and J by 2 bases; unmatched bases: 10. The CDR3 is 16 residues long. This chain's CDR3 is CSARPATSGGQETQYF. The CDR3, as DNA: TGCAGTGCTAGACCCGCCACTAGCGGAGGACAAGAGACCCAGTACTTC.

The J gene is TRBJ2-7, the V gene TRBV28; D not certain. Germline V gene lookup returns CDR1 MDHEN and CDR2 SYDVKM. This CDR3 is built from 12 residues. Trimming took off 2 bases at V and 6 bases at J, with 8 bases between the two ends. The CDR3 coding sequence is TGTGCCAGCAGTTTAAGTTGGGTCGAGCAGTACTTC. Its translation is CASSLSWVEQYF.

This clonotype was counted many times. The CDR3 reads CASSNLGLARETQYF. CDR3 coding DNA: TGTGCCAGCAGCAACCTTGGACTAGCGAGGGAGACCCAGTACTTC. The chain carries TRBV6-6 and TRBJ2-5; 9 bases are a match to TRBD2. This CDR3 region has 15 residues. Unmatched junction bases numbered 10, after V lost 6 bases and J lost 5 bases. CDR1 MNHNY and CDR2 SVGAGI come from the germline V gene (reference sequence).

This clonotype was observed a few times. The V call is TRBV5-8, the J call TRBJ1-2; D unresolved. The CDR3 runs to 13 residues. The V gene lost 0 bases and the J gene lost 2 bases, with 5 bases spanning the gap. The germline V gene has CDR1 SGHTS and CDR2 YDEGEE. The CDR3 DNA reads TGTGCCAGCAGCTTGGTGGTGAACTATGGCTACACCTTC. It encodes CASSLVVNYGYTF. The full variable domain, in which reference TRBV5-8 and TRBJ1-2 provide the parts outside the CDR3, is EAGVTQSPTHLIKTRGQQATLRCSPISGHTSVYWYQQALGLGLQFLLWYDEGEERNRGNFPPRFSGRQFPNYSSELNVNALELEDSALYLCASSLVVNYGYTFGSGTRLTVV.

This clonotype has a count of ten or more. The chain combines TRBV7-2 with TRBJ2-1, with 8 bases identical to TRBD2. The germline gives CDR1 SGHTA, CDR2 FQGNSA. The ends lost 8 bases at V and 15 bases at J; junction bases unmatched: 18. This CDR3 region has 14 residues. CDR3 in amino acids: CASAPPGLARAPFF. The CDR3, as DNA: TGTGCCAGCGCCCCCCCCGGACTAGCCCGAGCCCCGTTCTTC.

This clonotype came up many times. The chain employs TRBV5-1 and TRBJ1-6; D might be TRBD1 (6 bases). Germline V lookup: CDR1 SGHRS, CDR2 YFSETQ. The CDR3 spans 16 residues. V was pared by 4 bases and J by 9 bases, with 20 bases between. As DNA, the CDR3 is TGCGCCAGCAGCCCCGGGCGGGGGGCCGGCTCTTCACCCCTCCACTTT. It codes for CASSPGRGAGSSPLHF.

The chain employs TRBV25-1 and TRBJ2-1; tentative D call: TRBD1 (6 bases). The V gene's germline CDR1 is MGHDK and CDR2 SYGVNS. The CDR3 length is 14 residues. The germline V and J ends were trimmed by 10 bases and 4 bases, with 17 bases remaining between them. CDR3 DNA: TGTGCCATCCAAATACCGGGACAATACAATGAGCAGTTCTTC. Residues: CAIQIPGQYNEQFF.

This chain uses TRBV6-5 with TRBJ2-1; D perhaps matches TRBD2 (5 bases). Per germline, CDR1 MNHEY and CDR2 SVGAGI. V was cut by 8 bases and J by 1 base, with 9 bases left in between. The CDR3 contains 13 residues. The CDR3 DNA reads as TGTGCCAGCGGCCTAGCATCCTACAATGAGCAGTTCTTC. Amino acids: CASGLASYNEQFF.